Reported below is one T cell receptor (beta chain). Its specificity is not known. The data derive from a study of T cells in narcolepsy. Across the whole study: Enrolled donors included narcolepsy type 1 or type 2 patients and healthy controls. Study results and limitations: Autoreactive clone sequences were missing from some blood memory CD4+ repertoires. Comparing one patient's CSF and blood CD4+ clonotypes highlighted HCRT- and TRIB2-specific autoreactive clonotypes.

Generated by immunoSEQ multiplex PCR, the TCRdb table keeps only in-frame clones and is missing some. The table lists roughly 34,000 clones, about 85% of them singletons. V was pared by 4 bases and J by 2 bases, with 9 bases between. The germline V gene encodes CDR1 SGHNT and CDR2 YYREEE (reference sequence). This CDR3 contains 13 residues. The gene calls are TRBV5-4 and TRBJ2-5; no definite D call. The sample consisted of CD45RA- memory CD4+ T cells from PBMCs. The TCR was taken from a human donor with narcolepsy. The CDR3, as DNA: TGTGCCAGCAGCACGGACCAACAAGAGACCCAGTACTTC. It encodes CASSTDQQETQYF. The complete variable domain, with remaining parts taken from reference TRBV5-4 and TRBJ2-5, reads ETGVTQSPTHLIKTRGQQVTLRCSSQSGHNTVSWYQQALGQGPQFIFQYYREEENGRGNFPPRFSGLQFPNYSSELNVNALELDDSALYLCASSTDQQETQYFGPGTRLLVL.